This entry concerns a single T cell receptor (beta chain). Its antigen is not known. Profiled with immunoSEQ multiplex PCR; TCRdb holds only in-frame clones, not every one. The table lists approximately 81,000 clones, about 85% of them singletons. People who had autoimmune disease history or systemic immunosuppression were excluded. The germline V and J ends were trimmed by 2 bases and 0 bases, with 8 bases remaining between them. Germline CDR1 MNHNS, CDR2 SASEGT. The CDR3 extends over 15 amino acids. The record originates from a study of OX40 agonist ivuxolimab in advanced cancers. The wider study: Patients achieving partial responses numbered three: one hepatocellular carcinoma case and two cutaneous melanoma cases. The study's findings and limits: Both blood CD4+ and CD8+ T cells showed clonal growth by week 6 at 0.1 to 3.0 mg/kg. Averaged across samples, CD8+ T cells carried more expanded clones than CD4+ did.

Here the sequenced sample was CD4+ or CD8+ T cells sorted from blood, taken in a trial of the OX40 agonist ivuxolimab. The chain uses TRBV6-1 and TRBJ1-5; D remains ambiguous. The sequence was collected from an adult with an advanced solid tumor such as melanoma, head and neck, liver or kidney cancer. The CDR3: CASSERRYSNQPQHF. CDR3 DNA sequence: TGTGCCAGCAGTGAACGGCGGTATAGCAATCAGCCCCAGCATTTT.